The 10 T cell receptor beta chains below come from one sample, sequenced in a study of early T cells in non-severe SARS-CoV-2 infection. TCRdb processed the 5' RACE reads anew with MiXCR; each CDR3 protein has one entry. The sample contains some 27,000 distinct CDR3 sequences, about 4.2% of which appear only once. Sequences were obtained from whole blood. These receptors all come from an adult who was a healthcare worker with PCR-confirmed SARS-CoV-2 infection or an uninfected control (not recorded which).

This clonotype was recorded a few times. This chain uses TRBV19 with TRBJ1-1; D is possibly TRBD1 (6 bases). The CDR3 is made up of 15 amino acids. The germline V gene has CDR1 LNHDA and CDR2 SQIVND (reference sequence). V was cut by 11 bases and J by 5 bases, with 24 bases left in between. In DNA form, the CDR3 reads TGTGCCGGCGACCGGGACACCCTTTTGCGGACTGAAGCTTTCTTT. It is translated as CAGDRDTLLRTEAFF.

The count of this clonotype is one. At one of its ends the junction is not consistent with the germline gene, which may arise from a read error. The chain joins TRBV5-1 to TRBJ2-6; a possible D gene is TRBD2 (5 bases). CDR1 and CDR2 from the germline V gene are SGHRS and YFSETQ. This CDR3 is built from 18 residues. As DNA, the CDR3 is TGCGCCAGCAGCTTGGTTGTGGACTCCCTCTCTGGGACCAACGTCCTGACTTTC. The encoded protein is CASSLVVDSLSGTNVLTF.

This clonotype was detected only a few times. The chain is built from TRBV4-2 and TRBJ1-1, with a weak D call TRBD1 (5 bases). CDR1 is LGHNA, CDR2 YNFKEQ, per germline. Trimming removed 0 bases at V and 3 bases at J, with 11 bases between. The CDR3 runs 15 residues. The CDR3 spells CASSQDVQGYTEAFF. CDR3 nucleotide sequence: TGTGCCAGCAGCCAAGATGTTCAGGGTTACACTGAAGCTTTCTTT.

This clonotype was seen ten or more times. The CDR3 here is CASSPSGLPETQYF. CDR3 DNA sequence: TGTGCCAGCAGCCCGTCGGGACTCCCGGAGACCCAGTACTTC. The V gene is TRBV5-8, the J gene TRBJ2-5; weak D call: TRBD2 (6 bases). V dropped 4 bases and J dropped 5 bases, with 15 bases sitting between them. This CDR3 region has 14 residues. The germline CDR1 and CDR2 sequences are SGHTS and YDEGEE. The whole variable domain, remainder taken from reference TRBV5-8 and TRBJ2-5, is EAGVTQSPTHLIKTRGQQATLRCSPISGHTSVYWYQQALGLGLQFLLWYDEGEERNRGNFPPRFSGRQFPNYSSELNVNALELEDSALYLCASSPSGLPETQYFGPGTRLLVL.

In its sample, this clonotype was seen many times. The chain uses TRBV3-1 and TRBJ2-6; D call uncertain. The germline V gene has CDR1 LGHDT and CDR2 YNNKEL (reference sequence). V lost 1 base, J lost 0 bases, and 10 bases lay in between. The CDR3 contains 17 residues. The CDR3: CASSQVGLGSGANVLTF. The CDR3 nucleotides read TGTGCCAGCAGCCAAGTGGGCTTGGGCTCTGGGGCCAACGTCCTGACTTTC.

This clonotype was observed a few times. The chain combines TRBV12-3 or TRBV12-4 with TRBJ2-7, with 7 positions matching TRBD1. After removal of 5 bases from V and 3 bases from J, the junction contained 10 bases not matched to a gene. CDR3 size: 15 residues. The CDR3 spells CASSSQGDGIYEQYF. The CDR3 nucleotides are TGTGCCAGCAGTAGTCAGGGGGACGGAATCTACGAGCAGTACTTC.

This chain connects TRBV13 to TRBJ2-2; D is uncertain. The CDR3 totals 15 residues. V was shortened by 1 base and J by 6 bases, with 12 bases between the two germline ends. Germline V lookup: CDR1 PRHDT, CDR2 FYEKMQ (reference sequence). The DNA of the CDR3 is TGTGCCAGCAGCTTAGTGGCCCTTCCACCCGGGGAGCTGTTTTTT. Translating gives CASSLVALPPGELFF.

In its sample, this clonotype was seen many times. The chain combines TRBV5-4 with TRBJ2-7; 9 bases line up with TRBD1. The germline gives CDR1 SGHNT, CDR2 YYREEE (reference sequence). The CDR3 runs to 15 residues. The junction had 8 bases not matched to a gene; V was cut back by 4 bases and J by 3 bases. CDR3: CASSHRGQGFYEQYF. CDR3 DNA: TGTGCCAGCAGCCACCGGGGACAGGGTTTCTACGAGCAGTACTTC.

This clonotype was counted ten times or more. The V call is TRBV25-1, the J call TRBJ1-1; D is undetermined. Trimming pared 7 bases from V and 1 base from J, leaving 10 bases between. Looked up from germline, CDR1 is MGHDK and CDR2 is SYGVNS. The CDR3 is 13 residues long. The CDR3 here is CASTGARNTEAFF. In DNA form, the CDR3 reads TGTGCCAGCACTGGAGCCAGGAACACTGAAGCTTTCTTT.

This clonotype appeared a few times. The CDR3 here is CSADSGTSSGNTIYF. The DNA of the CDR3 is TGCAGTGCAGACTCCGGGACCAGCTCTGGAAACACCATATATTTT. The chain combines TRBV20-1 with TRBJ1-3; D may be TRBD1 (5 bases). In germline, CDR1 is DFQATT, CDR2 SNEGSKA (reference sequence). V lost 6 bases and J 0 bases, leaving 15 bases between the germline ends. There are 15 residues in the CDR3.